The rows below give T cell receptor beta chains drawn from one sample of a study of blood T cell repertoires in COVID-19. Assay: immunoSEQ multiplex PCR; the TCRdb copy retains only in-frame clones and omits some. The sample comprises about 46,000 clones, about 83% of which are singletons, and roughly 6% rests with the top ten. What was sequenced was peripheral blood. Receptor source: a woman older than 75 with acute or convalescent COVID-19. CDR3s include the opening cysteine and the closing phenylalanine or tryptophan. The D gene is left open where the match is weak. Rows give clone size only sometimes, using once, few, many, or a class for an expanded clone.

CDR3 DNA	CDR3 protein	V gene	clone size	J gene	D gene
TGCGCCAGCAGCCAAGATCAGGGTTATAACTATGGCTACACCTTC	CASSQDQGYNYGYTF	TRBV4-1	once	TRBJ1-2	NA
TGTGCCAGCAGCCAAGAGGTTAGCGGGGGGGCCAGAGAGACCCAGTACTTC	CASSQEVSGGARETQYF	TRBV4-2	once	TRBJ2-5	TRBD2
TGTGCCAGCAGTGAAATGGGACAGTACCGAAACACCATATATTTT	CASSEMGQYRNTIYF	TRBV6-1	once	TRBJ1-3	TRBD1
TGTGCCAGCAGCCAAGAGGCGGGGACTGGGGCCAACGTCCTGACTTTC	CASSQEAGTGANVLTF	TRBV4-2	NA	TRBJ2-6	NA
TGTGCCAGCAGCCTAGGGGGCAGTTACACTGAAGCTTTCTTT	CASSLGGSYTEAFF	TRBV6-5	NA	TRBJ1-1	TRBD1
TGTGCCAGCTCACCATTAGATAGCTCCTATAATTCACCCCTCCACTTT	CASSPLDSSYNSPLHF	TRBV18	NA	TRBJ1-6	NA
TGTGCCAGCAGTTCAATGAGGTACACTGAAGCTTTCTTT	CASSSMRYTEAFF	TRBV12-3/TRBV12-4	NA	TRBJ1-1	NA
TGTGCCAGTAGCCTGGGGGGGCCCCATCAGCCCCAGCATTTT	CASSLGGPHQPQHF	TRBV19	few	TRBJ1-5	NA
TGTGCCAGCAGTTGGAACAGGGGAGAGACCCAGTACTTC	CASSWNRGETQYF	TRBV27	NA	TRBJ2-5	TRBD1
TGCGCCAGCAGTGAGAAGGGGAATGAAGCTTTCTTT	CASSEKGNEAFF	TRBV10-1	NA	TRBJ1-1	NA
TGTGCCAGCACTACAGGGGGCGCTGGAAACACCATATATTTT	CASTTGGAGNTIYF	TRBV28	NA	TRBJ1-3	TRBD1
TGTGCCAGCAGTGAAGGGGACTTTAGCTCCTACAATGAGCAGTTCTTC	CASSEGDFSSYNEQFF	TRBV25-1	NA	TRBJ2-1	NA
TGTGCCATCAGTGTAGGAGCGGGGGGGCTCGGCACAGATACGCAGTATTTT	CAISVGAGGLGTDTQYF	TRBV10-3	NA	TRBJ2-3	TRBD2
TGCGCCAGCAGCCCGGGGACTAGCGGGTTCACCGGGGAGCTGTTTTTT	CASSPGTSGFTGELFF	TRBV5-1	NA	TRBJ2-2	TRBD2
TGTGCCAGTAGTATGGGGGGGGCAGATACGCAGTATTTT	CASSMGGADTQYF	TRBV19	NA	TRBJ2-3	TRBD2
TGTGCCAGCAGCCCCCCCGGCGGGTTTTGTAGCAATCAGCCCCAGCATTTT	CASSPPGGFCSNQPQHF	TRBV9	NA	TRBJ1-5	NA
TGTGCCAGCAGCCCGGGACAGGGGGCGCAGCACTCTGGCTACACCTTC	CASSPGQGAQHSGYTF	TRBV7-9	NA	TRBJ1-2	TRBD1
TGTGCCATCAGTGAGTGGGGGGACAGGGGGCGACGAGGCACTGAAGCTTTCTTT	CAISEWGDRGRRGTEAFF	TRBV10-3	NA	TRBJ1-1	TRBD1
TGTGCCAGCAGTGAAATTGACAGGGGCTATCAGCCCCAGCATTTT	CASSEIDRGYQPQHF	TRBV6-1	NA	TRBJ1-5	TRBD1
TGTGCCAGCAGCTTAGCCTCCGGGATTGAAGCTTTCTTT	CASSLASGIEAFF	TRBV7-2	NA	TRBJ1-1	NA
TGTGCCAGCAGCCCCACCCGACAGGGGGCCACTGAAGCTTTCTTT	CASSPTRQGATEAFF	TRBV3-1/TRBV3-2	NA	TRBJ1-1	TRBD1
TGTGCCAGCAGCCAAGAGGACAGGGGCACTGAAGCTTTCTTT	CASSQEDRGTEAFF	TRBV3-1/TRBV3-2	NA	TRBJ1-1	TRBD1
TGTGCCAGCAGCCAAGGGGGGCGCGGCTATGGCTACACCTTC	CASSQGGRGYGYTF	TRBV3-1/TRBV3-2	NA	TRBJ1-2	NA
TGCGCCAGCAGCTTGGATTCTATGAACACTGAAGCTTTCTTT	CASSLDSMNTEAFF	TRBV5-1	NA	TRBJ1-1	NA
TGTGCCAGCAGAGAACAGGCGCTTGAAGCTTTCTTT	CASREQALEAFF	TRBV7-9	NA	TRBJ1-1	NA
TGTGCCTGGAGGGGGGGACCTTCACCCCTCCACTTT	CAWRGGPSPLHF	TRBV30	NA	TRBJ1-6	NA
TGTGCCATCAGGGGGGGTAGCGCTGAAGCTTTCTTT	CAIRGGSAEAFF	TRBV10-3	NA	TRBJ1-1	NA
TGTGCCAGCAGCCCGAGGTGGAGTGCTAGCACAGATACGCAGTATTTT	CASSPRWSASTDTQYF	TRBV11-2	NA	TRBJ2-3	NA
TGTGCCAGCAGCCCGGGTCTCGCGGGTAGGAATACGCAGTATTTT	CASSPGLAGRNTQYF	TRBV11-3	NA	TRBJ2-3	NA
TGCAGCGTTGAAAACAGGCGGAACACTGAAGCTTTCTTT	CSVENRRNTEAFF	TRBV29-1	once	TRBJ1-1	NA
TGTGCCAGCAGTCGACAGAGCAATCAGCCCCAGCATTTT	CASSRQSNQPQHF	TRBV6-5	NA	TRBJ1-5	NA
TGCGCCAGCAGCTTGGGCAGGTACACAGATACGCAGTATTTT	CASSLGRYTDTQYF	TRBV5-1	NA	TRBJ2-3	NA
TGTGCCAGCAGCGCACTCTCTGGAAACACCATATATTTT	CASSALSGNTIYF	TRBV9	few	TRBJ1-3	NA
TGTGCCATCAGTAAGGCTAGCGGGGGGCAAGATACGCAGTATTTT	CAISKASGGQDTQYF	TRBV10-3	NA	TRBJ2-3	TRBD2